This record concerns one TCR beta chain sequence. No cognate antigen has been identified for it. Per-base quality was not reported, and no clone a single base away is much larger than it. This sample was taken from a study of CD8+CD57+ T cells in acquired aplastic anemia (dated by TCRdb to the late 2010s). In terms of the full investigation: Extracted DNA from sorted CD4+ and CD8+ cells averaged around 3.3 ug, ranging from roughly 0.17 to 30 ug. CD8+CD57+ expansion was defined as frequency above the mean frequency observed in healthy subjects.

Genomic DNA served as template for TCR beta VDJ combination and CDR3 sequence profiling. An Illumina HiSeq 2000 was used for TCR repertoire sequencing. The published analysis was carried out like this. TRBV/TRBJ rearrangement plots, CDR3 size and DJ length profiles, and Simpson's diversity index were used to evaluate the repertoires. The most abundant DNA sequence in the deep sequencing data was defined as the immunodominant clone. CDR3 amino acid sequences were checked for sharing across subjects and were also compared against the VDJdb database and published repertoires. TCRdb reworked the public reads: Q25 trimming with fastp, MiXCR clone assembly, productive beta chains retained. Rows are combined by CDR3 protein, so each entry shows the most common genes and DNA. The authors' filters were not applied to this entry. The sample table shows around 200,000 distinct CDR3 sequences, and roughly 50% are seen once. The biggest ten clones account for 13% of the sample.

The CDR3 covers 16 residues, taking in both the cysteine and the phenylalanine. The kept DNA is CDR3 alone, 48 bases in frame from the first base. CDR1 and CDR2 were assigned from the germline V gene (reference sequence) as SEHNR and FQNEAQ. V and J are trimmed by 3 bases and 4 bases, and the gene matches miss 9 bases of the junction. Patients chosen for sequencing had shown expansion of CD8+CD57+ cells by flow cytometry. Severe acquired aplastic anemia was diagnosed in all patients according to International Study of Aplastic Anemia and Agranulocytosis and Camitta criteria. Patients had received no therapy at the time of blood sampling. TCR repertoires of sorted CD4+ and CD8+ blood T cells from severe aplastic anemia patients and healthy subjects were deep-sequenced in the study. In the USA, patient enrollment took place under clinicaltrials.gov protocols 00001620, 01623167, 00001397, 00071045, 00081523 and 00961064. Ficoll-Paque density gradient centrifugation was used to isolate peripheral blood mononuclear cells. Before DNA was extracted, CD4+ and CD8+ T cells were sorted using either FACS or magnetic beads.

Beyond this particular receptor, the publication reports: No significant difference in CD8+ Simpson's diversity was found between patients and healthy controls (P=0.060). Fewer than 35 CD8+ CDR3 sequences were found to be shared between patients and controls, but these sequences appeared to be highly expressed in patients and within the immunodominant clones of the patients.

This chain joins TRBV7-9 to TRBJ2-5; the central 9 bases match TRBD2. The receptor was derived from a human donor with aplastic anemia. The sample was sorted CD4+, CD8+, or CD8+CD57+ T cells (not recorded which) from PBMCs. The sequenced DNA is TGTGCCAGCAGCTTTCCAGCGGGGGGCGACGCAGAGACCCAGTACTTC. This translates into CASSFPAGGDAETQYF.